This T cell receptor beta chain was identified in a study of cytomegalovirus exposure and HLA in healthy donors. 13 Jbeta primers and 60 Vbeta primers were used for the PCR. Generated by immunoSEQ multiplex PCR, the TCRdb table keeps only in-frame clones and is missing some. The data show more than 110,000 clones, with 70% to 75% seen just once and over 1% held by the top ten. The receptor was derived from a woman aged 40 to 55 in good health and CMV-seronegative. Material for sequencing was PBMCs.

The CDR3 is CSVEARGVEKLFF. CDR3 sequence (DNA): TGCAGCGTTGAAGCCAGGGGGGTTGAAAAACTGTTTTTT. The chain employs TRBV29-1 and TRBJ1-4; TRBD1 aligns across 7 bases. With V trimmed by 1 base and J by 7 bases, 3 bases remained unmatched. The CDR3 sequence is 13 residues long. CDR1 SQVTM and CDR2 ANQGSEA come from the germline V gene.